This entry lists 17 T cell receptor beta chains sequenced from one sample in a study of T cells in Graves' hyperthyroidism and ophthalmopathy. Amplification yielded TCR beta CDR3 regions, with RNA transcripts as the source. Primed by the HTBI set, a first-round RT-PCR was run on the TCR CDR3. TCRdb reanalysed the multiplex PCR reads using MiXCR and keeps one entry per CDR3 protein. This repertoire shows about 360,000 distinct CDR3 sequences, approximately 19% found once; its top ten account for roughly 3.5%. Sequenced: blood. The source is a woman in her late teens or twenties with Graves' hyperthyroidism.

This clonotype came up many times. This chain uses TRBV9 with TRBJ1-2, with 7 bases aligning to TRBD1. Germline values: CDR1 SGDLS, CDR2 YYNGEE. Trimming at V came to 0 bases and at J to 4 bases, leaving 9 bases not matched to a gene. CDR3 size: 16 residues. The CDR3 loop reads CASSVGEGGPIYGYTF. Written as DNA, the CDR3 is TGTGCCAGCAGCGTAGGCGAAGGGGGCCCGATCTATGGCTACACCTTC.

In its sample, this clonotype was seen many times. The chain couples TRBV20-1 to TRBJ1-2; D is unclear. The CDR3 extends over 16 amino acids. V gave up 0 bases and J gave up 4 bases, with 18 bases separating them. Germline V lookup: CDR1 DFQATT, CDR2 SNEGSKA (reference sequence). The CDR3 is CSARDRNKPRSYGYTF. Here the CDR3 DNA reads TGCAGTGCTAGAGATAGGAACAAACCGCGCTCCTATGGCTACACCTTC.

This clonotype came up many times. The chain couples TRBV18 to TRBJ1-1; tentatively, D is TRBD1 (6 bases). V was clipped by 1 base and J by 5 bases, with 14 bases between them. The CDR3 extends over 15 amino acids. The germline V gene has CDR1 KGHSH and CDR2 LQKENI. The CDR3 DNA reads TGTGCCAGCTCACCACAGTCGCTGAGGGGGACTGAAGCTTTCTTT. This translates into CASSPQSLRGTEAFF. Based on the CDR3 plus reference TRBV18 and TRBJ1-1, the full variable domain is NAGVMQNPRHLVRRRGQEARLRCSPMKGHSHVYWYRQLPEEGLKFMVYLQKENIIDESGMPKERFSAEFPKEGPSILRIQQVVRGDSAAYFCASSPQSLRGTEAFFGQGTRLTVV.

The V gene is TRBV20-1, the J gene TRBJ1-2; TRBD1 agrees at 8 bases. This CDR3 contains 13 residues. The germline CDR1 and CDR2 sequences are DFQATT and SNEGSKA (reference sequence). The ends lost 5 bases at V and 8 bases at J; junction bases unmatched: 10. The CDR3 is CSASDRVSLGYTF. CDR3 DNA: TGCAGTGCTTCGGACAGGGTTTCTTTAGGCTACACCTTC.

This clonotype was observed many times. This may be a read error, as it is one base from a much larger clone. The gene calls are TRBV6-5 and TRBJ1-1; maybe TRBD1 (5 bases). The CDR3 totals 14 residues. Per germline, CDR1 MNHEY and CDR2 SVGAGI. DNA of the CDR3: TGTGCCAGCAGTTCGGCCGGGGGGAACGCTGAAGCTTTCTTT. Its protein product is CASSSAGGNAEAFF.

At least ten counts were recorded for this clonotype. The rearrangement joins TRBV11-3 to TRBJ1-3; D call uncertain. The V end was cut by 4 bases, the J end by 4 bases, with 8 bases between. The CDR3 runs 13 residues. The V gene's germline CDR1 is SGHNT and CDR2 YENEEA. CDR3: CASSSSQGNTIYF. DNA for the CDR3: TGTGCCAGCAGCTCGTCGCAGGGAAACACCATATATTTT. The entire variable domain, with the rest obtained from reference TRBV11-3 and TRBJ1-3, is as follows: EAGVVQSPRYKIIEKKQPVAFWCNPISGHNTLYWYLQNLGQGPELLIRYENEEAVDDSQLPKDRFSAERLKGVDSTLKIQPAELGDSAVYLCASSSSQGNTIYFGEGSWLTVV.

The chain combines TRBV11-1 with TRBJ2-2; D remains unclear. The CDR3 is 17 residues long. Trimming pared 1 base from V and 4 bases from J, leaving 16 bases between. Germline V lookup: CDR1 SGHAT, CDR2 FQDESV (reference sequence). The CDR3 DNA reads TGTGCCAGCAGCTTAGTTCCCCTGGTATTCATCACCGGGGAGCTGTTTTTT. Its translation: CASSLVPLVFITGELFF.

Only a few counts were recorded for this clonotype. CDR3 coding DNA: TGTGCCAGCAGCCAAGATCTGAGGGCCCTACAGCATGGCTACACCTTC. This encodes CASSQDLRALQHGYTF. The chain links TRBV3-1 to TRBJ1-2; D not resolved. Trimming left V 0 bases short and J 6 bases short, with 17 bases between. The germline V gene encodes CDR1 LGHDT and CDR2 YNNKEL (reference sequence). The CDR3 is 16 amino acids.

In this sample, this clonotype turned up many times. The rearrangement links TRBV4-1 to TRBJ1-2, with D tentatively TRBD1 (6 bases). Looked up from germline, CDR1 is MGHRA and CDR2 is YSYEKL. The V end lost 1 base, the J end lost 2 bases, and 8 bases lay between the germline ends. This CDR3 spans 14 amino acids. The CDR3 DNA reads TGCGCCAGCAGCCAAGGTGGGGGCAACTATGGCTACACCTTC. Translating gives CASSQGGGNYGYTF.

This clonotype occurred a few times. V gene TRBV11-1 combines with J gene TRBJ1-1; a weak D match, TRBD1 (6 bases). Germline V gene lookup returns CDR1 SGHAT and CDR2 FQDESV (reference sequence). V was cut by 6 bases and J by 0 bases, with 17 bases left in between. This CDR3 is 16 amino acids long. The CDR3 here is CASSFRGGGVNTEAFF. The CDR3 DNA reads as TGTGCCAGCAGTTTTCGGGGGGGCGGGGTGAACACTGAAGCTTTCTTT.

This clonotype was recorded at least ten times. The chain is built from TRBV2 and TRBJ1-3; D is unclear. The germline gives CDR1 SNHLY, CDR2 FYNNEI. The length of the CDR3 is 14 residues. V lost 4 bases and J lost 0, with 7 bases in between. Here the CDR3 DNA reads TGTGCCAGCAGTGTGTCCATCTCTGGAAACACCATATATTTT. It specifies CASSVSISGNTIYF.

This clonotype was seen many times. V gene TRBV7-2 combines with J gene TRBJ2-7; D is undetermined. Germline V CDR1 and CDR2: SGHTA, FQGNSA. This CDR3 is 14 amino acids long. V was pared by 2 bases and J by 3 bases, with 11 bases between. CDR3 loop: CASSLSRFGYEQYF. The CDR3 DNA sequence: TGTGCCAGCAGCTTAAGCAGGTTTGGCTACGAGCAGTACTTC.

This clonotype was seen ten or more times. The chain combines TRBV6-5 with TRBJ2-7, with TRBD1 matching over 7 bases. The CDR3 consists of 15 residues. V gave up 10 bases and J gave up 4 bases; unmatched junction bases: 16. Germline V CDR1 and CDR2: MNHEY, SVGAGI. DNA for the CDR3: TGTGCCACCGGTTGGTTTGACAGGGCCCAGTACGAGCAGTACTTC. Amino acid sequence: CATGWFDRAQYEQYF.

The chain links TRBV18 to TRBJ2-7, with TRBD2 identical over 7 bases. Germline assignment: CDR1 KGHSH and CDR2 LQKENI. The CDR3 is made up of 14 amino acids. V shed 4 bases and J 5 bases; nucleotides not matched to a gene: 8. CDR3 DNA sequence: TGTGCCAGCTCACAGCGGGGCCCGGTAGACGAGCAGTACTTC. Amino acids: CASSQRGPVDEQYF.

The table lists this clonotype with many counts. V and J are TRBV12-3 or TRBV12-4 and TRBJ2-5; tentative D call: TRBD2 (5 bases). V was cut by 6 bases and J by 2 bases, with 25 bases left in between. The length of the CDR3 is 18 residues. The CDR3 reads CASSAPAATLNIQETQYF. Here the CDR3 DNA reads TGTGCCAGCAGCGCTCCAGCGGCTACACTAAACATTCAAGAGACCCAGTACTTC.

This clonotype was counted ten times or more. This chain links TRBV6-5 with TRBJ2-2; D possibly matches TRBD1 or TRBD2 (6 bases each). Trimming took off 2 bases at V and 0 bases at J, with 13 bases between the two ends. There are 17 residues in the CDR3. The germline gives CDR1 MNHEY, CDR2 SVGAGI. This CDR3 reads CASSYPGGDTNTGELFF. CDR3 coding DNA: TGTGCCAGCAGTTACCCCGGGGGCGACACGAACACCGGGGAGCTGTTTTTT.

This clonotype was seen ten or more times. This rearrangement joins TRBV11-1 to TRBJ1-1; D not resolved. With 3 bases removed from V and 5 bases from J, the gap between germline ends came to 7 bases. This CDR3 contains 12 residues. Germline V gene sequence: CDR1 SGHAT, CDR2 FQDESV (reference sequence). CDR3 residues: CASSLAETEAFF. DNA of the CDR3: TGTGCCAGCAGCTTGGCCGAGACTGAAGCTTTCTTT. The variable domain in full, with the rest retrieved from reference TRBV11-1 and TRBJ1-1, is EAEVAQSPRYKITEKSQAVAFWCDPISGHATLYWYRQILGQGPELLVQFQDESVVDDSQLPKDRFSAERLKGVDSTLKIQPAELGDSAMYLCASSLAETEAFFGQGTRLTVV.